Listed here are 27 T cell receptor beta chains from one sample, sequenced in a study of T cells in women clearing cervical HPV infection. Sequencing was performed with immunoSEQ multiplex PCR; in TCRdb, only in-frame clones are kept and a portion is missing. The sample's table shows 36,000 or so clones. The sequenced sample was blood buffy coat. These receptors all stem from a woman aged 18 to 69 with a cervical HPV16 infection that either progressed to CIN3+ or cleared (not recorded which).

CDR3 bases read: TGTGCCAGTAGCTCAGGACAGGGGCCCGGGGAG. This sequence encodes CASSSGQGPGE. The whole CDR3 protein reads CASSSGQGPGELFF. The V and J genes are TRBV19 and TRBJ2-2; TRBD1 agrees at 9 bases. The missing CDR3 end, 3 residues past where the read stops, is filled in from the germline J gene. Trimming cost V 6 bases and J 6 bases; bases outside gene matches: 5. Germline V gene sequence: CDR1 LNHDA, CDR2 SQIVND (reference sequence). This CDR3 has 14 amino acids.

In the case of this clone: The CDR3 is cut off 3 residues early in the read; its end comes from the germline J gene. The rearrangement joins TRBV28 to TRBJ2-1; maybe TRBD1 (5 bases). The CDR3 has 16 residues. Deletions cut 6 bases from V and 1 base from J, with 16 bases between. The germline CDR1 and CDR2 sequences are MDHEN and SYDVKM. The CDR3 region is CASRQGIRGSYNEQFF. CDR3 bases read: TGTGCCAGCAGGCAGGGTATAAGAGGATCCTACAATGAG.

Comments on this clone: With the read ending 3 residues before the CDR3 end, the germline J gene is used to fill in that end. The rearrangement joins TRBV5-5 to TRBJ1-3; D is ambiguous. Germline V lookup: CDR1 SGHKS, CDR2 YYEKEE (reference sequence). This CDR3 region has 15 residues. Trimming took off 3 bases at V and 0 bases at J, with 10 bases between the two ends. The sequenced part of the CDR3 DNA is TGTGCCAGCAGCTGGCAGGTCGACTCTGGAAACACC. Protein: CASSWQVDSGNT. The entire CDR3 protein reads CASSWQVDSGNTIYF. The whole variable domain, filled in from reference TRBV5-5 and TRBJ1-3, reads DAGVTQSPTHLIKTRGQQVTLRCSPISGHKSVSWYQQVLGQGPQFIFQYYEKEERGRGNFPDRFSARQFPNYSSELNVNALLLGDSALYLCASSWQVDSGNTIYFGEGSWLTVV.

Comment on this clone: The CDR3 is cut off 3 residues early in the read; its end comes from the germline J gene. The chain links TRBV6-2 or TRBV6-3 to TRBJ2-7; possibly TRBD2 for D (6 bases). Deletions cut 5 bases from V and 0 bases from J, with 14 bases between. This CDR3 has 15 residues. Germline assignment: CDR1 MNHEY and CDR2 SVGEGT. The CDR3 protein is CASSPPGLSSYEQYF. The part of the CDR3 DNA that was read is TGTGCCAGCAGTCCTCCGGGACTCTCCTCCTACGAG.

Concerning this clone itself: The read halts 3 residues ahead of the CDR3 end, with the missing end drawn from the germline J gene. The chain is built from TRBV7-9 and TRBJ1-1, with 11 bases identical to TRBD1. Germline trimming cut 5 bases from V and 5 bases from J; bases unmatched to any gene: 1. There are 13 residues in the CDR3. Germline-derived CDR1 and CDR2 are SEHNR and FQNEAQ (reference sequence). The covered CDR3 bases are TGTGCCAGCAGCGGACAGGGGGCGACTGAA. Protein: CASSGQGATE. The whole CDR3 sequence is CASSGQGATEAFF.

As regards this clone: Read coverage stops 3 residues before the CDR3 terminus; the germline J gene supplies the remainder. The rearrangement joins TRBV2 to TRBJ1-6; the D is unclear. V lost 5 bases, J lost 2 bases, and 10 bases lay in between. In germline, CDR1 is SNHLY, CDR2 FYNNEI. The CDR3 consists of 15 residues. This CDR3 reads CASSPTDPYNSPLHF. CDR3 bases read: TGTGCCAGCAGTCCTACAGATCCCTATAATTCACCC.

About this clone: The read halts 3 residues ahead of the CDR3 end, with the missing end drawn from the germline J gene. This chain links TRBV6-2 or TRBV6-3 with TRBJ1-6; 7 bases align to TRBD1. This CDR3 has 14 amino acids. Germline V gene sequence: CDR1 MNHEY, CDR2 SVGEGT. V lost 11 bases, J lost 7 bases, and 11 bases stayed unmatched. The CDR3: CAVDETGKNSPLHF. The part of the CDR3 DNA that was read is TGTGCCGTAGACGAGACAGGGAAAAATTCACCC.

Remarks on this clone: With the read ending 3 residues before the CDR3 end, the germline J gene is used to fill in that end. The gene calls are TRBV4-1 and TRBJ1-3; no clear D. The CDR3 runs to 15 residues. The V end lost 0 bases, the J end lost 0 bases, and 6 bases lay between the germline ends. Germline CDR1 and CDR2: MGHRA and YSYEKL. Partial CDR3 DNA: TGCGCCAGCAGCCAAGACACAGCCTCTGGAAACACC. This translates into CASSQDTASGNT. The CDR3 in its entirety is CASSQDTASGNTIYF.

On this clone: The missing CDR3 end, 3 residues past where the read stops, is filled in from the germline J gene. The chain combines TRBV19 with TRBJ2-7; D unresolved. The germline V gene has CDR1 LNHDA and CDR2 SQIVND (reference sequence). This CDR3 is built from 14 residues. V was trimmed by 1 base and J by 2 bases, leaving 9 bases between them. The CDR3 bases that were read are TGTGCCAGTAGTATAGCGTCAGGAGCCTACGAG. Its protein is CASSIASGAYE. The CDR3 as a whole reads CASSIASGAYEQYF.

Partial CDR3 DNA: TGTGCCAGCAGCGCACGGGGACACGGTAACACTGAA. Its protein product is CASSARGHGNTE. The CDR3 in full is CASSARGHGNTEAFF. The genes are TRBV7-9 and TRBJ1-1, with a weak D call TRBD1 (6 bases). The read falls 3 residues short of the CDR3 end, and the missing part is taken from the germline J gene. CDR1 SEHNR and CDR2 FQNEAQ come from the germline V gene (reference sequence). This CDR3 region has 15 residues. With 5 bases removed from V and 2 bases from J, the gap between germline ends came to 15 bases. Complete variable domain (other parts from reference TRBV7-9 and TRBJ1-1): DTGVSQNPRHKITKRGQNVTFRCDPISEHNRLYWYRQTLGQGPEFLTYFQNEAQLEKSRLLSDRFSAERPKGSFSTLEIQRTEQGDSAMYLCASSARGHGNTEAFFGQGTRLTVV.

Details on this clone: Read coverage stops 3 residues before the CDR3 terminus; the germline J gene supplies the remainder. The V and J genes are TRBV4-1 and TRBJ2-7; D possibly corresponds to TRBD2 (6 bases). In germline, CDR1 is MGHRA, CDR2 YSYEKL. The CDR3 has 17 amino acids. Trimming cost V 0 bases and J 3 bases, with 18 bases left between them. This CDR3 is CASSQDPPAGTYYEQYF. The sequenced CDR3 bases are TGCGCCAGCAGCCAAGATCCTCCGGCAGGGACTTACTACGAG.

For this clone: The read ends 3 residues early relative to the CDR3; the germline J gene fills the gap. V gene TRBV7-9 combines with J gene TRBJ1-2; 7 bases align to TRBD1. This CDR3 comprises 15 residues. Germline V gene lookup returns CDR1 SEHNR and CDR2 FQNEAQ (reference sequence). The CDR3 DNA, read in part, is TGTGCCAGCAGCTTAGGGCAGGGGGAGACAGATACC. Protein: CASSLGQGETDT. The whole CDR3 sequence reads CASSLGQGETDTYTF.

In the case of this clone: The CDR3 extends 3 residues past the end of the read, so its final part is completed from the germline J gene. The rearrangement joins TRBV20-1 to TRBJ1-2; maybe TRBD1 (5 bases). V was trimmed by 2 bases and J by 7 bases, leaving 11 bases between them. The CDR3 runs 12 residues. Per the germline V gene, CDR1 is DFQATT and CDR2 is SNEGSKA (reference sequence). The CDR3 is CSARQGGSGYTF. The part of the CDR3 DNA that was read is TGCAGTGCTAGACAGGGTGGAAGTGGC.

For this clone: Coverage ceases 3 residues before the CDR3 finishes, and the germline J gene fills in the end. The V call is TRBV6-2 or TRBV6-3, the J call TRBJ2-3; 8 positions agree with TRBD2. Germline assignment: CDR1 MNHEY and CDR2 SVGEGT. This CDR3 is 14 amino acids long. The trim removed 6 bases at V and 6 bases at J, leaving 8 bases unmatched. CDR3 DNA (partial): TGTGCCAGCAGCCTGAGCGGGGGTCGGGATACG. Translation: CASSLSGGRDT. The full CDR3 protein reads CASSLSGGRDTQYF.

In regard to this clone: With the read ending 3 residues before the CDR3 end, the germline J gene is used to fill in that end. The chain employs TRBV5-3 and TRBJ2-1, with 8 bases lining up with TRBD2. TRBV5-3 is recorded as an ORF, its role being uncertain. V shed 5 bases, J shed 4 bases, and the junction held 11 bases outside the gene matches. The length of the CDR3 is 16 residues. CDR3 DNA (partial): TGTGCCAGAAGTTGTAAACTAGCGGTTCTATACAATGAG. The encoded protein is CARSCKLAVLYNE. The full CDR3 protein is CARSCKLAVLYNEQFF.

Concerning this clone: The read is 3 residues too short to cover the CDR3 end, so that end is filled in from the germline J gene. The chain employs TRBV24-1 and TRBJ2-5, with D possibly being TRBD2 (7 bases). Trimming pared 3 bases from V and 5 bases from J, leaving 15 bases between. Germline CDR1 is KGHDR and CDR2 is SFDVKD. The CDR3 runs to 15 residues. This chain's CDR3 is CATSDDRGGGETQYF. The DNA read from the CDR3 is TGTGCCACCAGTGATGACCGCGGGGGCGGGGAGACC.

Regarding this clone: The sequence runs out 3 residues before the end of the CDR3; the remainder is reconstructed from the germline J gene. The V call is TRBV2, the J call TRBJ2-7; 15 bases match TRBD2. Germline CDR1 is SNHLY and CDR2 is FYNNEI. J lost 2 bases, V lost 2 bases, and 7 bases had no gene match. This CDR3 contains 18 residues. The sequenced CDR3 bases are TGTGCCAGCAGTGAATGGCCGGGACTAGCGGGGGGTACCTACGAG. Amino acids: CASSEWPGLAGGTYE. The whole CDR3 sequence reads CASSEWPGLAGGTYEQYF.

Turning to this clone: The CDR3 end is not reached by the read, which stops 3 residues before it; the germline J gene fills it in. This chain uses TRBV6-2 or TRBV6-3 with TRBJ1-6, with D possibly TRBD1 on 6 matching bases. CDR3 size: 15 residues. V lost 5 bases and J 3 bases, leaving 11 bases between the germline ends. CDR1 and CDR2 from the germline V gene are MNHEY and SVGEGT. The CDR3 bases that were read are TGTGCCAGCAGTCCGGACAGCTTCTATAATTCACCC. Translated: CASSPDSFYNSP. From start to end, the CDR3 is CASSPDSFYNSPLHF.

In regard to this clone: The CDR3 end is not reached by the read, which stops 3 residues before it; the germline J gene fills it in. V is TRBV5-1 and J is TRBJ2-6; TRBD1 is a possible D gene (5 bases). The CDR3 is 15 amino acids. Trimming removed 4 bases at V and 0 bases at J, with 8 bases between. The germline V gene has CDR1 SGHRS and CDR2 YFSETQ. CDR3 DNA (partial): TGCGCCAGCAGCCATGACAGCTCTGGGGCCAACGTC. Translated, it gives CASSHDSSGANV. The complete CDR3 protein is CASSHDSSGANVLTF. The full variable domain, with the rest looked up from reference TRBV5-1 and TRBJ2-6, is KAGVTQTPRYLIKTRGQQVTLSCSPISGHRSVSWYQQTPGQGLQFLFEYFSETQRNKGNFPGRFSGRQFSNSRSEMNVSTLELGDSALYLCASSHDSSGANVLTFGAGSRLTVL.

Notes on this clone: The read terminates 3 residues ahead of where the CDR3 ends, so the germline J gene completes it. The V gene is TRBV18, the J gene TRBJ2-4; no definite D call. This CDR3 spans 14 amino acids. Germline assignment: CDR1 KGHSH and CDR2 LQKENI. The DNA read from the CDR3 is TGTGCCAGCTCACCAGAGGAGCGAGGTTATGGT. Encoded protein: CASSPEERGYG. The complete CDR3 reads CASSPEERGYGQYF. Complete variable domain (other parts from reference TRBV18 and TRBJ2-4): NAGVMQNPRHLVRRRGQEARLRCSPMKGHSHVYWYRQLPEEGLKFMVYLQKENIIDESGMPKERFSAEFPKEGPSILRIQQVVRGDSAAYFCASSPEERGYGQYFGAGTRLSVL.

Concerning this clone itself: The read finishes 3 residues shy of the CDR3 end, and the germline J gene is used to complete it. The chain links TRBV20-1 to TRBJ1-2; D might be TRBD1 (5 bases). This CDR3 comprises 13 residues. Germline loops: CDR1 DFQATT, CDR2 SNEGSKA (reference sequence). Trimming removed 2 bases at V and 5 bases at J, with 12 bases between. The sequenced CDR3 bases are TGCAGTGCTAGAAGGCGGACACCTTATGGC. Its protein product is CSARRRTPYG. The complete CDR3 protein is CSARRRTPYGYTF.

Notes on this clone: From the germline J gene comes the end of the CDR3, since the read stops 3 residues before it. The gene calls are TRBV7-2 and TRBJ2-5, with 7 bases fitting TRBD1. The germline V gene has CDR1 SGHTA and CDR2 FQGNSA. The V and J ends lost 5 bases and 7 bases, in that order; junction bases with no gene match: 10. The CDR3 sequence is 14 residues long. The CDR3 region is CASSRDSAGRTQYF. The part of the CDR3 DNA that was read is TGTGCCAGCAGCCGGGACAGTGCTGGGCGGACC.

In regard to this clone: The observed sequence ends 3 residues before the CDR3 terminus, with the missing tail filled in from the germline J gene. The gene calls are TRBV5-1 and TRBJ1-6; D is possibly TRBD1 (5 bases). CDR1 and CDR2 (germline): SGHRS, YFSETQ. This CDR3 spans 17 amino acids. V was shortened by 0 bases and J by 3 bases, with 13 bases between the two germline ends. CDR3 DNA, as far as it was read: TGCGCCAGCAGCTTGGGAAGGGGCCACTTCTATAATTCACCC. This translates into CASSLGRGHFYNSP. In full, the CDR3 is CASSLGRGHFYNSPLHF.

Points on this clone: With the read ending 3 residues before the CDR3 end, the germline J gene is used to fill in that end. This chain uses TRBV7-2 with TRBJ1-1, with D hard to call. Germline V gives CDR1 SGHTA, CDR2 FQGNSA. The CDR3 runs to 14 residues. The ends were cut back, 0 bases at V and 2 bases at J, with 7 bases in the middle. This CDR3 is CASSLAGSNTEAFF. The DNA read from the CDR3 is TGTGCCAGCAGCTTAGCCGGGTCCAACACTGAA.

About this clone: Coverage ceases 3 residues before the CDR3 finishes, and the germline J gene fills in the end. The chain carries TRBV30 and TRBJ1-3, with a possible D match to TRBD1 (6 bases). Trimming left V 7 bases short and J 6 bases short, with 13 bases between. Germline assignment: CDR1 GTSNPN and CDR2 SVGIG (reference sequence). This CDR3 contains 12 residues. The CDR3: CASSPGVNTIYF. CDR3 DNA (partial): TGTGCCTCCTCACCAGGGGTAAACACC.

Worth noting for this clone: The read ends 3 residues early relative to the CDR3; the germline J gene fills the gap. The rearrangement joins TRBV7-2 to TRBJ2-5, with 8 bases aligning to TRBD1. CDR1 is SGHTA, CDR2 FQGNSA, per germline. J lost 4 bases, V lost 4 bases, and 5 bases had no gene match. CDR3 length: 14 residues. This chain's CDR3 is CASSSGQVAETQYF. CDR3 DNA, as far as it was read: TGTGCCAGCAGCTCGGGACAGGTCGCAGAGACC.

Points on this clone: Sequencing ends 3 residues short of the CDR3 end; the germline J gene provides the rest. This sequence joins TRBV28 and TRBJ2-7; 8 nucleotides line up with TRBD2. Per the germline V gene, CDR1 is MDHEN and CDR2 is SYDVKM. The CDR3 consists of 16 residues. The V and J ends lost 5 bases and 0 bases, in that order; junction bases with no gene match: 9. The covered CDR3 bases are TGTGCCAGCAGTCGGGGGGGACTCAGGAGCTCCTACGAG. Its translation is CASSRGGLRSSYE. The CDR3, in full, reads CASSRGGLRSSYEQYF.